This T cell receptor beta chain was sequenced for a study of T cell changes during pregnancy in multiple sclerosis. This CDR3 has 18 amino acids. Germline lookup yields CDR1 SGHNT and CDR2 YYREEE (reference sequence). Trimming took 1 base from V and 0 from J, leaving 16 bases between them. This table comes from immunoSEQ multiplex PCR, and its TCRdb copy is limited to in-frame clones, with some not included. The table has about 75,000 clones, nearly 95% seen once. This TCR was sampled from a female donor with multiple sclerosis, enrolled in a pregnancy study. Sequenced material: CD4+ T cells from peripheral blood mononuclear cells, taken after pregnancy. This chain links TRBV5-4 with TRBJ2-2, with D maybe TRBD1 (6 bases). The chain's CDR3 is CASSLTGVTGTNTGELFF. CDR3 nucleotide sequence: TGTGCCAGCAGCTTGACGGGTGTCACAGGGACGAACACCGGGGAGCTGTTTTTT. Supplemented by reference TRBV5-4 and TRBJ2-2, the full variable domain reads ETGVTQSPTHLIKTRGQQVTLRCSSQSGHNTVSWYQQALGQGPQFIFQYYREEENGRGNFPPRFSGLQFPNYSSELNVNALELDDSALYLCASSLTGVTGTNTGELFFGEGSRLTVL.